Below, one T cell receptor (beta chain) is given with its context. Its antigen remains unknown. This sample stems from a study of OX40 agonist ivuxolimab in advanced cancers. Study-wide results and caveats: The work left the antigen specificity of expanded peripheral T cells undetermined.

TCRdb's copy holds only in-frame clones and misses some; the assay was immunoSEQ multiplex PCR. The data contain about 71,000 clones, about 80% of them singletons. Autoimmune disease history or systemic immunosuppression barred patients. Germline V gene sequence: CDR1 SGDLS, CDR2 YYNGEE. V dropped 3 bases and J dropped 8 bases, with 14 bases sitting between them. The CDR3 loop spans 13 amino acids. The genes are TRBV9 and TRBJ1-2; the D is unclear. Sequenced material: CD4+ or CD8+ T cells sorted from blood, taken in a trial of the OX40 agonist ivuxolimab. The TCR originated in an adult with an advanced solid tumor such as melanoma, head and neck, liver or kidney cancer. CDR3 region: CASSDLGEYGYTF. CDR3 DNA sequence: TGTGCCAGCAGCGACTTGGGAGAGTACGGCTACACCTTC.